The clone carrying this T cell receptor (beta chain) was counted a single time. No antigen is known for it. The germline V gene encodes CDR1 SNHLY and CDR2 FYNNEI. This CDR3 comprises 11 residues. The V and J ends lost 6 bases and 4 bases respectively, with 6 bases between them. This PCR relied on a set of 60 Vbeta primers and 13 Jbeta primers. Assay used: immunoSEQ multiplex PCR; TCRdb lists only in-frame clones, some missing. Of roughly 130,000 clones in the sample, roughly 68% were seen once. The record originates from a study of cytomegalovirus exposure and HLA in healthy donors. Study-level findings and limits: The authors later found HLA-associated TCR beta chains more clonally expanded than equally common others. Later, TCR association rates were found to vary by HLA locus, highest for DRB1 and lowest for HLA-C. There was a cluster of highly shared sequence variants that was likely a sequencing artifact.

The chain employs TRBV2 and TRBJ1-2; D call uncertain. The specimen sequenced was PBMCs. The TCR sequence derives from a woman aged 45-60 years in good health and CMV-seropositive. The CDR3 nucleotides read TGTGCCAGCAGGGCTTCCTATGGCTACACCTTC. Amino acids: CASRASYGYTF.